This T cell receptor beta chain was identified during a study of blood T cell repertoires in COVID-19. Original processing methods: Scientists estimated how many nucleated cells there were by amplifying reference gene primers. Sequencing was performed with immunoSEQ multiplex PCR; in TCRdb, only in-frame clones are kept and a portion is missing. V, J and clone size derive from that table, while D and trimming were established from the DNA sequence. Altogether approximately 260,000 clones are present, approximately 89% being singletons, with the ten largest covering roughly 1.2%. Germline V gene lookup returns CDR1 MNHEY and CDR2 SMNVEV (reference sequence). The CDR3 has 11 amino acids. The ends were cut back, 6 bases at V and 8 bases at J, with 10 bases in the middle. A single count supports this clone.

The genes are TRBV27 and TRBJ1-2, with D possibly being TRBD1 (5 bases). This receptor was taken from a woman aged 40 to 49 with acute COVID-19. Sequenced: PBMCs or T cells enriched from blood (not recorded which). The CDR3 is CASRGPGGYTF. CDR3 in DNA: TGTGCCAGCAGGGGGCCGGGCGGCTACACCTTC.